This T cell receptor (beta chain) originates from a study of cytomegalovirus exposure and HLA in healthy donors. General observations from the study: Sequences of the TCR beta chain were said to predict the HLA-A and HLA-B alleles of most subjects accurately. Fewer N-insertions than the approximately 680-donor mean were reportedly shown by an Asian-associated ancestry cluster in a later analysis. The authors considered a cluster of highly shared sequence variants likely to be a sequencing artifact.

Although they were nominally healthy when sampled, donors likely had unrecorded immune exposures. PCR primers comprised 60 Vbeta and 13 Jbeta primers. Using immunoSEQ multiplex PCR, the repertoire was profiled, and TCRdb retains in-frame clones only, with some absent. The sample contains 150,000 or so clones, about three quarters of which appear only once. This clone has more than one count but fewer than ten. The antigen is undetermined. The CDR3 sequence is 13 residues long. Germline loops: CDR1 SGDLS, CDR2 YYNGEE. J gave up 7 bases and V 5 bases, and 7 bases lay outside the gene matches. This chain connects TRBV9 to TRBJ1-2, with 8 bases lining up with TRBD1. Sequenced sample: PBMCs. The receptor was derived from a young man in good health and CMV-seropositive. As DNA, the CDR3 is TGTGCCAGCAGACAGACAGGGGTGGGTGGCTACACCTTC. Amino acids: CASRQTGVGGYTF.